These 30 T cell receptor beta chains were all obtained from the same sample, sequenced in a study of glioma-infiltrating T cells after dendritic cell vaccination. Data came from immunoSEQ multiplex PCR; TCRdb stores just in-frame clones and leaves some out. The table lists 70,000 to 90,000 clones, roughly four fifths of them singletons. Specified time point: after dendritic cell vaccination, including at tumor progression/relapse. The source material was blood, sampled after dendritic cell vaccination. These TCRs come from a human donor with glioblastoma.

In this sample, this clone turned up a few times. The chain combines TRBV6-5 with TRBJ1-1, with 7 bases matching TRBD1. Germline CDR1 MNHEY, CDR2 SVGAGI. The CDR3 loop spans 14 amino acids. The V gene end was trimmed by 10 bases and the J gene end by 1 base; junction bases not matched to a gene: 9. DNA for the CDR3: TGTGCCACAGAAACAGGGGCATCGAACACTGAAGCTTTCTTT. Encoded protein: CATETGASNTEAFF.

The gene calls are TRBV7-2 and TRBJ1-3, with no clear D. Germline CDR1 is SGHTA and CDR2 is FQGNSA. Trimming took off 1 base at V and 10 bases at J, with 11 bases between the two ends. The CDR3 totals 13 residues. The CDR3 region is CASSLGPSLTIYF. Here the CDR3 DNA reads TGTGCCAGCAGCTTAGGTCCCTCCTTGACCATATATTTT.

V is TRBV7-8 and J is TRBJ1-2, with 10 bases that match TRBD1. The ends lost 5 bases at V and 8 bases at J; junction bases unmatched: 11. Per germline, CDR1 SGHVS and CDR2 FQNEAQ. The length of the CDR3 is 15 residues. The CDR3 DNA sequence: TGTGCCAGCAGCCCGGGGACAGGGGCCGTCGTAGGCTACACCTTC. This sequence encodes CASSPGTGAVVGYTF. Together with reference TRBV7-8 and TRBJ1-2, the CDR3 gives the full variable domain: GAGVSQSPRYKVAKRGQDVALRCDPISGHVSLFWYQQALGQGPEFLTYFQNEAQLDKSGLPSDRFFAERPEGSVSTLKIQRTQQEDSAVYLCASSPGTGAVVGYTFGSGTRLTVV.

V gene TRBV28 combines with J gene TRBJ2-1, with 7 bases identical to TRBD1. From germline, CDR1 is MDHEN and CDR2 SYDVKM. The CDR3 loop spans 16 amino acids. With 6 bases clipped from V and 4 bases from J, the junction kept 12 bases outside the gene matches. CDR3 region: CASSPQQGTAYNEQFF. The CDR3 DNA is TGTGCCAGCAGCCCTCAACAGGGGACGGCGTACAATGAGCAGTTCTTC.

The chain is built from TRBV12-5 and TRBJ1-5; tentatively, D is TRBD1 (5 bases). V was clipped by 3 bases and J by 0 bases, with 12 bases between them. The CDR3 covers 16 residues. Germline V gene sequence: CDR1 LGHNT, CDR2 FRNRAP. The CDR3 nucleotides read TGTGCTAGTGGTTTCGACTACGGGGGTAGCAATCAGCCCCAGCATTTT. Amino acids: CASGFDYGGSNQPQHF.

This clone came up once. The V and J genes are TRBV6-1 and TRBJ2-1; D is unresolved. Germline assignment: CDR1 MNHNS and CDR2 SASEGT. This CDR3 contains 14 residues. The V gene lost 7 bases and the J gene lost 10 bases, with 20 bases spanning the gap. CDR3 nucleotides: TGTGCCAGCATACACCCACATCGGATCAGGGAGCAGTTCTTC. Translation: CASIHPHRIREQFF.

The chain has TRBV7-3 and TRBJ1-6; a weak D match, TRBD1 (6 bases). CDR1 SGHTA and CDR2 FQGTGA come from the germline V gene. V was pared by 1 base and J by 10 bases, with 11 bases between. The CDR3 extends over 14 amino acids. DNA for the CDR3: TGTGCCAGCAGCTTAAAACAGGGCGGGTCACCCCTCCACTTT. Protein product: CASSLKQGGSPLHF.

The rearrangement uses TRBV6-6 and TRBJ1-4, with a tentative D call TRBD1 (5 bases). This CDR3 spans 13 amino acids. Trimming stripped 6 bases from V and 10 bases from J, with 15 bases between. Germline CDR1 MNHNY, CDR2 SVGAGI (reference sequence). The CDR3 spells CASSPNIGGKLFF. Here the CDR3 DNA reads TGTGCCAGCAGCCCTAATATCGGGGGAAAACTGTTTTTT.

V gene TRBV5-1 combines with J gene TRBJ1-1, with D perhaps TRBD1 (6 bases). The V gene lost 4 bases and the J gene lost 0 bases, with 10 bases spanning the gap. Germline V gene lookup returns CDR1 SGHRS and CDR2 YFSETQ. The CDR3 is made up of 14 amino acids. The CDR3 nucleotides are TGCGCCAGCAGCCATGGACAGATGAACACTGAAGCTTTCTTT. Protein sequence: CASSHGQMNTEAFF.

V is TRBV7-3 and J is TRBJ1-2; the match to TRBD1 covers 8 bases. The V gene end was trimmed by 5 bases and the J gene end by 7 bases; junction bases not matched to a gene: 6. In germline, CDR1 is SGHTA, CDR2 FQGTGA. This CDR3 region has 13 residues. The CDR3 region has the DNA TGTGCCAGCAGCCCTACGACAGGGGCTGGCTACACCTTC. Encoded protein: CASSPTTGAGYTF. The variable domain in full, with the rest retrieved from reference TRBV7-3 and TRBJ1-2, is GAGVSQTPSNKVTEKGKYVELRCDPISGHTALYWYRQSLGQGPEFLIYFQGTGAADDSGLPNDRFFAVRPEGSVSTLKIQRTERGDSAVYLCASSPTTGAGYTFGSGTRLTVV.

This chain uses TRBV13 with TRBJ1-2; 7 nucleotides line up with TRBD1. The germline V gene has CDR1 PRHDT and CDR2 FYEKMQ (reference sequence). This CDR3 has 14 amino acids. V lost 5 bases and J lost 8; bases outside the gene matches: 11. The CDR3 nucleotides are TGTGCCAGCAGCCTCATGACAGGGACTAGGGGCTACACCTTC. Translated, it gives CASSLMTGTRGYTF.

This clone was recorded once. The chain recombines TRBV7-2 with TRBJ1-1; 8 positions agree with TRBD1. The J segment lost 3 bases and the V segment lost 4 bases, leaving 4 bases of the junction unmatched. The V gene's germline CDR1 is SGHTA and CDR2 FQGNSA. The CDR3 runs to 14 residues. The CDR3 sequence is CASSSDRVDTEAFF. The DNA for the CDR3 is TGTGCCAGCAGCTCGGACAGGGTGGACACTGAAGCTTTCTTT.

This clone turned up a few times. The V gene is TRBV6-5, the J gene TRBJ1-4; 7 nucleotides agree with TRBD1. CDR1 is MNHEY and CDR2 is SVGAGI in the germline V gene. The trim removed 6 bases at V and 3 bases at J, leaving 7 bases unmatched. The CDR3 has 15 residues. The CDR3 here is CASSSTGLANEKLFF. The CDR3 bases are TGTGCCAGCAGCTCGACAGGGCTTGCTAATGAAAAACTGTTTTTT.

V gene TRBV5-5 combines with J gene TRBJ1-3; 11 nucleotides agree with TRBD1. J gave up 4 bases and V 0 bases, and 3 bases lay outside the gene matches. The CDR3 is 16 amino acids. The germline V gene has CDR1 SGHKS and CDR2 YYEKEE (reference sequence). CDR3 loop: CASSLGTGGSGNTIYF. CDR3 DNA: TGTGCCAGCAGCTTGGGGACAGGGGGCTCCGGAAACACCATATATTTT.

The chain couples TRBV18 to TRBJ2-2; 7 nucleotides match TRBD1. The trim removed 3 bases at V and 1 base at J, leaving 11 bases unmatched. The germline gives CDR1 KGHSH, CDR2 LQKENI. This CDR3 is 18 amino acids long. The CDR3 loop is CASSPLLTGTVNTGELFF. As DNA, the CDR3 is TGTGCCAGCTCACCCCTTCTGACCGGGACAGTGAACACCGGGGAGCTGTTTTTT.

The chain links TRBV5-1 to TRBJ2-2; D ambiguous. There are 16 residues in the CDR3. V lost 4 bases to trimming and J lost 0 bases, with 13 bases between them. Germline assignment: CDR1 SGHRS and CDR2 YFSETQ. The CDR3 DNA is TGCGCCAGCAGCCCCGACACCAACTCGAACACCGGGGAGCTGTTTTTT. This sequence encodes CASSPDTNSNTGELFF.

Of note for this clone: A read error may account for a junction end that differs from germline. V gene TRBV9 combines with J gene TRBJ1-1, with D perhaps TRBD1 (6 bases). Germline V gene data show CDR1 as SGDLS and CDR2 as YYNGEE. The CDR3 consists of 16 residues. The CDR3 coding sequence is TGTGTCAGCAGCTCCCTCAGGGGAGTTAGGAACACTGAAGCTTTCTTT. Protein product: CVSSSLRGVRNTEAFF. The variable domain in full, completed from reference TRBV9 and TRBJ1-1, reads DSGVTQTPKHLITATGQRVTLRCSPRSGDLSVYWYQQSLDQGLQFLIQYYNGEERAKGNILERFSAQQFPDLHSELNLSSLELGDSALYFCVSSSLRGVRNTEAFFGQGTRLTVV.

The chain has TRBV7-6 and TRBJ2-7; 9 nucleotides agree with TRBD2. The germline CDR1 and CDR2 sequences are SGHVS and FNYEAQ. The CDR3 has 14 amino acids. V lost 5 bases and J lost 4; bases outside the gene matches: 6. The CDR3 reads CASSQAGGRYEQYF. The CDR3, as DNA: TGTGCCAGCAGCCAGGCGGGGGGGAGGTACGAGCAGTACTTC.

The chain has TRBV5-1 and TRBJ1-1; D perhaps matches TRBD1 (6 bases). The ends were cut back, 2 bases at V and 1 base at J, with 9 bases in the middle. The CDR3 is 14 residues long. Germline assignment: CDR1 SGHRS and CDR2 YFSETQ. The CDR3 region is CASSFQQGNTEAFF. CDR3 bases: TGCGCCAGCAGCTTCCAACAGGGGAACACTGAAGCTTTCTTT.

The chain joins TRBV9 to TRBJ1-2; D might be TRBD1 (5 bases). The V and J ends lost 4 bases and 8 bases respectively, with 15 bases between them. The CDR3 length is 13 residues. In germline, CDR1 is SGDLS, CDR2 YYNGEE. DNA for the CDR3: TGTGCCAGCAGCCTACGCGGAGGGGCGGGCTACACCTTC. It encodes CASSLRGGAGYTF.

This chain joins TRBV6-5 and TRBJ1-2; TRBD1 is a possible D gene (6 bases). Germline V gives CDR1 MNHEY, CDR2 SVGAGI. The CDR3 is 14 residues long. V was shortened by 8 bases and J by 9 bases, with 22 bases between the two germline ends. CDR3 bases: TGTGCCAGCTCGTTGGTTAGGGGGTGGTGGAGCTACACCTTC. It yields the protein CASSLVRGWWSYTF.

This chain connects TRBV5-4 to TRBJ2-7, with D tentatively TRBD1 (6 bases). The CDR3 has 13 residues. Deletions cut 0 bases from V and 5 bases from J, with 9 bases between. Germline V gives CDR1 SGHNT, CDR2 YYREEE (reference sequence). CDR3 DNA: TGTGCCAGCAGCTTGGGCAGGGGCCACGAGCAGTACTTC. Encoded protein: CASSLGRGHEQYF.

The V and J genes are TRBV2 and TRBJ2-7; 11 nucleotides line up with TRBD1. CDR3 length: 14 amino acids. J gave up 2 bases and V 7 bases, and 4 bases lay outside the gene matches. Germline-derived CDR1 and CDR2 are SNHLY and FYNNEI. CDR3: CASKGQGGTYEQYF. Written as DNA, the CDR3 is TGTGCCAGCAAGGGACAGGGGGGGACCTACGAGCAGTACTTC. Together with reference TRBV2 and TRBJ2-7, the CDR3 gives the full variable domain: EPEVTQTPSHQVTQMGQEVILRCVPISNHLYFYWYRQILGQKVEFLVSFYNNEISEKSEIFDDQFSVERPDGSNFTLKIRSTKLEDSAMYFCASKGQGGTYEQYFGPGTRLTVT.

This clone was observed a handful of times. CDR3 in amino acids: CASSQESSGGVDIQYF. The CDR3 coding sequence is TGTGCCAGCAGCCAAGAGTCTAGCGGGGGGGTGGACATTCAGTACTTC. This sequence joins TRBV4-2 and TRBJ2-4; 12 nucleotides align to TRBD2. The J segment lost 8 bases and the V segment lost 0 bases, leaving 5 bases of the junction unmatched. This CDR3 is built from 16 residues. Germline-derived CDR1 and CDR2 are LGHNA and YNFKEQ.

As DNA, the CDR3 is TGCGCCAGCAGCCAAGATTACAGGGGGAGAGAAGCTTTCTTT. Translated, it gives CASSQDYRGREAFF. V is TRBV4-3 and J is TRBJ1-1, with 8 positions matching TRBD1. Unmatched junction bases numbered 5, after V lost 0 bases and J lost 8 bases. Germline V gene lookup returns CDR1 LGHNA and CDR2 YSLEER. The CDR3 length is 14 residues.

The rearrangement joins TRBV15 to TRBJ1-1, with TRBD1 matching over 9 bases. CDR1 and CDR2 from the germline V gene are LNHNV and YYDKDF (reference sequence). The CDR3 is made up of 15 amino acids. Trimming at V came to 0 bases and at J to 3 bases, leaving 2 bases not matched to a gene. The CDR3 DNA reads as TGTGCCACCAGCAGAGATCGGACAGGGGACACTGAAGCTTTCTTT. Protein: CATSRDRTGDTEAFF.

The V and J genes are TRBV2 and TRBJ2-5; 8 bases agree with TRBD1. V was clipped by 6 bases and J by 5 bases; unmatched bases: 8. The V gene's germline CDR1 is SNHLY and CDR2 FYNNEI. This CDR3 is 14 amino acids long. CDR3 loop: CASRPSGGEETQYF. The CDR3, as DNA: TGTGCCAGCAGACCCTCAGGGGGCGAGGAGACCCAGTACTTC.

This chain uses TRBV15 with TRBJ2-1, with D unclear. Trimming left V 0 bases short and J 9 bases short, with 6 bases between. Germline-derived CDR1 and CDR2 are LNHNV and YYDKDF (reference sequence). There are 12 residues in the CDR3. This CDR3 is CATSRDPIEQFF. Here the CDR3 DNA reads TGTGCCACCAGCAGAGATCCTATTGAGCAGTTCTTC.

The V and J genes are TRBV11-2 and TRBJ2-1, with a weak D call TRBD2 (5 bases). The germline V and J ends were trimmed by 1 base and 9 bases, with 7 bases remaining between them. This CDR3 is 12 amino acids long. Germline values: CDR1 SGHAT, CDR2 FQNNGV. CDR3 DNA: TGTGCCAGCAGCTTAGCGAGGGTTGAGCAGTTCTTC. Encoded protein: CASSLARVEQFF.

The chain has TRBV6-6 and TRBJ2-5, with TRBD2 identical over 14 bases. This CDR3 is built from 15 residues. Germline CDR1 reads MNHNY; CDR2 reads SVGAGI (reference sequence). The V segment lost 9 bases and the J segment 5 bases; nucleotides outside the gene matches: 8. The CDR3 here is CASSTSGGAFETQYF. CDR3 in DNA: TGTGCCAGTTCGACTAGCGGGGGGGCCTTTGAGACCCAGTACTTC.